Presented here are 23 T cell receptor beta chains from one specimen sequenced in a study of cytomegalovirus exposure and HLA in healthy donors. Vbeta (60) and Jbeta (13) primers were used in the PCR. Data came from immunoSEQ multiplex PCR; TCRdb stores just in-frame clones and leaves some out. The sample lists hundreds of thousands of clones, approximately 83% seen once, with more than 0.6% in the top ten. The sequencing sample was made of PBMCs. The receptors shown here come from a boy aged 2 to 10 in good health and CMV-seronegative.

CDR3 DNA: TGTGCCAGCAGCCAAGATACTAGCGGGTCAGATACGCAGTATTTT. Protein product: CASSQDTSGSDTQYF. The rearrangement links TRBV14 to TRBJ2-3; the match to TRBD2 covers 9 bases. V was clipped by 0 bases and J by 4 bases; unmatched bases: 2. The germline V gene has CDR1 SGHDN and CDR2 FVKESK. This CDR3 region has 15 residues.

Of note for this clone: Other DNA sequences within the sample encode an identical CDR3. The CDR3 region is CAWSVGGDEQYF. CDR3 nucleotide sequence: TGTGCCTGGAGTGTAGGAGGGGACGAGCAGTACTTC. This chain links TRBV30 with TRBJ2-7; D possibly corresponds to TRBD2 (6 bases). Trimming shortened V by 0 bases and J by 5 bases, and 8 bases separated the two germline ends. In germline, CDR1 is GTSNPN, CDR2 SVGIG (reference sequence). The CDR3 runs to 12 residues.

The chain has TRBV5-1 and TRBJ1-1, with D unclear. The CDR3 contains 11 residues. V was clipped by 2 bases and J by 4 bases, with 3 bases between them. CDR1 SGHRS and CDR2 YFSETQ come from the germline V gene. For the CDR3, the DNA is TGCGCCAGCAGCTTCGGCACTGAAGCTTTCTTT. It codes for CASSFGTEAFF.

The chain carries TRBV27 and TRBJ1-2; weak D call: TRBD1 (5 bases). V lost 3 bases and J 6 bases, leaving 17 bases between the germline ends. CDR3 length equals 15 residues. Germline CDR1 MNHEY, CDR2 SMNVEV (reference sequence). The CDR3 bases are TGTGCCAGCAGTTTCATTCAGGGATCTGTGGATGGCTACACCTTC. It codes for CASSFIQGSVDGYTF.

V and J are TRBV5-5 and TRBJ1-1, with D possibly TRBD1 on 6 matching bases. The length of the CDR3 is 15 residues. Trimming pared 0 bases from V and 0 bases from J, leaving 9 bases between. Germline CDR1 and CDR2: SGHKS and YYEKEE (reference sequence). CDR3 sequence (DNA): TGTGCCAGCAGCTTGGCGTCAGGGGTGAACACTGAAGCTTTCTTT. This gives the protein CASSLASGVNTEAFF.

DNA for the CDR3: TGTGCCAGTAGTCCCCATGTAATGGGAGGGCCCGGGATTAATGAGCAGTTCTTC. Translated, it gives CASSPHVMGGPGINEQFF. The V and J genes are TRBV19 and TRBJ2-1; 7 nucleotides match TRBD2. V shed 5 bases, J shed 7 bases, and the junction held 20 bases outside the gene matches. The CDR3 consists of 18 residues. Germline values: CDR1 LNHDA, CDR2 SQIVND (reference sequence).

The CDR3 region has the DNA TGTGCCAGCAGCTTAGAGGAGGGGTGGGACCAAAACATTCAGTACTTC. It is translated as CASSLEEGWDQNIQYF. The chain recombines TRBV7-9 with TRBJ2-4; D may be TRBD2 (6 bases). Trimming removed 1 base at V and 5 bases at J, with 15 bases between. The CDR3 totals 16 residues. Per the germline V gene, CDR1 is SEHNR and CDR2 is FQNEAQ (reference sequence). Drawing the rest from reference TRBV7-9 and TRBJ2-4, the complete variable domain is DTGVSQNPRHKITKRGQNVTFRCDPISEHNRLYWYRQTLGQGPEFLTYFQNEAQLEKSRLLSDRFSAERPKGSFSTLEIQRTEQGDSAMYLCASSLEEGWDQNIQYFGAGTRLSVL.

The V and J genes are TRBV5-4 and TRBJ2-1; a weak D match, TRBD2 (6 bases). V lost 4 bases and J 8 bases, leaving 13 bases between the germline ends. The CDR3 extends over 13 amino acids. Germline V CDR1 and CDR2: SGHNT, YYREEE (reference sequence). This chain's CDR3 is CASSPASVDEQFF. DNA for the CDR3: TGTGCCAGCAGCCCCGCTAGCGTTGATGAGCAGTTCTTC.

The rearrangement links TRBV5-4 to TRBJ1-2; D is ambiguous. This CDR3 has 15 residues. Germline CDR1 SGHNT, CDR2 YYREEE (reference sequence). V was pared by 0 bases and J by 1 base, with 10 bases between. CDR3 bases: TGTGCCAGCAGCTTGGGTGCGAAATATAACTATGGCTACACCTTC. It specifies CASSLGAKYNYGYTF.

In this sample, this clone turned up a few times. The CDR3 DNA follows: TGTGCCAGCAGCTTAGCAGGGGCGGACACTGAAGCTTTCTTT. It encodes CASSLAGADTEAFF. The V and J genes are TRBV7-9 and TRBJ1-1; TRBD1 might be the D (5 bases). Per germline, CDR1 SEHNR and CDR2 FQNEAQ (reference sequence). The germline V and J ends were trimmed by 0 bases and 3 bases, with 8 bases remaining between them. The CDR3 loop spans 14 amino acids. Full variable domain (outside the CDR3, taken from reference TRBV7-9 and TRBJ1-1): DTGVSQNPRHKITKRGQNVTFRCDPISEHNRLYWYRQTLGQGPEFLTYFQNEAQLEKSRLLSDRFSAERPKGSFSTLEIQRTEQGDSAMYLCASSLAGADTEAFFGQGTRLTVV.

The genes are TRBV7-2 and TRBJ1-2, with a tentative D call TRBD1 (5 bases). Germline CDR1 is SGHTA and CDR2 is FQGNSA. The CDR3 covers 14 residues. Trimming removed 2 bases from V and 6 bases from J, with 13 bases in between. CDR3 bases: TGTGCCAGCAGCTTACAGGGCACTAAGGATGGCTACACCTTC. This gives the protein CASSLQGTKDGYTF.

The sample holds one count of this clone. The J gene is TRBJ2-1, the V gene TRBV6-5; TRBD2 matches 7 bases. The CDR3 contains 16 residues. CDR1 and CDR2 from the germline V gene are MNHEY and SVGAGI. V shed 2 bases and J 7 bases; nucleotides not matched to a gene: 11. This chain's CDR3 is CASSYLTGGVGNEQFF. DNA for the CDR3: TGTGCCAGCAGTTACCTTACGGGAGGTGTCGGGAATGAGCAGTTCTTC.

This clone was observed a few times. The rearrangement joins TRBV5-6 to TRBJ2-7; D call uncertain. This CDR3 has 13 amino acids. V lost 2 bases, J lost 0 bases, and 6 bases lay in between. CDR1 is SGHDT and CDR2 is YYEEEE in the germline V gene. CDR3 nucleotide sequence: TGTGCCAGCAGCTTACAGAACTCCTACGAGCAGTACTTC. Translating it yields CASSLQNSYEQYF.

The genes are TRBV9 and TRBJ1-2, with 10 nucleotides matching TRBD1. Unmatched junction bases numbered 13, after V lost 0 bases and J lost 2 bases. The CDR3 totals 19 residues. Germline V gene data show CDR1 as SGDLS and CDR2 as YYNGEE. The CDR3 protein is CASSVGPLTGGQGNYGYTF. The CDR3, as DNA: TGTGCCAGCAGCGTAGGCCCCTTGACAGGGGGCCAGGGAAACTATGGCTACACCTTC.

The J gene is TRBJ1-1, the V gene TRBV19; TRBD1 matches at 7 bases. CDR3 length: 15 residues. V gave up 5 bases and J gave up 1 base; unmatched junction bases: 7. Germline values: CDR1 LNHDA, CDR2 SQIVND (reference sequence). CDR3 sequence: CASSPRTGENTEAFF. The CDR3 coding sequence is TGTGCCAGTAGTCCAAGGACAGGCGAGAACACTGAAGCTTTCTTT.

CDR3 in DNA: TGTGCCTGGACAGGGCCTATTGAAGCTTTCTTT. The encoded protein is CAWTGPIEAFF. This chain connects TRBV30 to TRBJ1-1, with D possibly matching TRBD1 (5 bases). V was trimmed by 4 bases and J by 7 bases, leaving 10 bases between them. Germline V gene lookup returns CDR1 GTSNPN and CDR2 SVGIG (reference sequence). This CDR3 has 11 residues.

This chain joins TRBV19 and TRBJ2-7, with TRBD1 as a possible D gene (6 bases). This CDR3 spans 13 amino acids. The germline V gene has CDR1 LNHDA and CDR2 SQIVND (reference sequence). Trimming cost V 3 bases and J 10 bases, with 16 bases left between them. The CDR3 sequence: CASSITMKQGQYF. The CDR3 nucleotides read TGTGCCAGTAGTATCACGATGAAACAGGGCCAGTACTTC.

V is TRBV7-2 and J is TRBJ2-7, with 7 bases identical to TRBD2. Germline lookup yields CDR1 SGHTA and CDR2 FQGNSA. CDR3 size: 15 residues. J lost 2 bases, V lost 2 bases, and 6 bases had no gene match. The CDR3 is CASSLSGGGPYEQYF. Here the CDR3 DNA reads TGTGCCAGCAGCTTATCGGGCGGGGGTCCCTACGAGCAGTACTTC.

The chain is built from TRBV27 and TRBJ1-2; D possibly corresponds to TRBD1 (5 bases). The CDR3 sequence is 15 residues long. Deletions cut 0 bases from V and 0 bases from J, with 8 bases between. CDR1 and CDR2 from the germline V gene are MNHEY and SMNVEV (reference sequence). The CDR3, as DNA: TGTGCCAGCAGTTTATCCGACAGAACTAACTATGGCTACACCTTC. Amino acid sequence: CASSLSDRTNYGYTF.

This chain links TRBV2 with TRBJ2-3, with D possibly matching TRBD2 (6 bases). Germline CDR1 SNHLY, CDR2 FYNNEI. V gave up 10 bases and J gave up 2 bases, with 19 bases separating them. The CDR3 runs 15 residues. CDR3 sequence: CAILGGDLPTDTQYF. CDR3 nucleotide sequence: TGTGCCATCCTAGGCGGGGACCTTCCCACAGATACGCAGTATTTT. Looking up the rest from reference TRBV2 and TRBJ2-3 gives the full variable domain: EPEVTQTPSHQVTQMGQEVILRCVPISNHLYFYWYRQILGQKVEFLVSFYNNEISEKSEIFDDQFSVERPDGSNFTLKIRSTKLEDSAMYFCAILGGDLPTDTQYFGPGTRLTVL.

The chain combines TRBV7-2 with TRBJ2-1, with 14 bases fitting TRBD2. Germline loops: CDR1 SGHTA, CDR2 FQGNSA. With V trimmed by 6 bases and J by 7 bases, 14 bases remained unmatched. CDR3 length: 18 residues. The CDR3: CASRDLGLAGAPPNEQFF. CDR3 in DNA: TGTGCCAGCAGGGATCTGGGACTAGCGGGAGCGCCACCGAATGAGCAGTTCTTC.

This chain connects TRBV5-1 to TRBJ2-3; D is uncertain. Germline CDR1 and CDR2: SGHRS and YFSETQ. Trimming stripped 0 bases from V and 2 bases from J, with 7 bases between. CDR3 length: 14 residues. CDR3 sequence reads: CASSLGPSTDTQYF. CDR3 in DNA: TGCGCCAGCAGCTTGGGGCCTTCCACAGATACGCAGTATTTT.

The V and J genes are TRBV7-2 and TRBJ2-7; 8 nucleotides line up with TRBD1. The CDR3 runs 15 residues. The V gene's germline CDR1 is SGHTA and CDR2 FQGNSA. V dropped 1 base and J dropped 3; count of bases not matched to a gene: 5. The CDR3 bases are TGTGCCAGCAGCTTAGGTGGACAGGGTAGCTACGAGCAGTACTTC. Amino acids: CASSLGGQGSYEQYF.